The 10 T cell receptor beta chains given below trace back to one sample, sequenced in a study of T cell responses to AZD1222 COVID-19 vaccine. The data were produced by immunoSEQ multiplex PCR, yet TCRdb's version contains in-frame clones alone and is incomplete. Here the sample spans around 83,000 clones, just over 90% being singletons. The sample consisted of peripheral blood, taken 28 days after the second AZD1222 dose. These TCRs come from an adult who received the AZD1222 COVID-19 vaccine.

The chain's CDR3 is CATSRDRGQRSGGYTF. CDR3 in DNA: TGTGCCACCAGCAGAGATCGGGGACAGCGTTCTGGGGGCTACACCTTC. This sequence joins TRBV15 and TRBJ1-2, with 7 bases identical to TRBD1. Germline CDR1 and CDR2: LNHNV and YYDKDF (reference sequence). Germline trimming cut 0 bases from V and 8 bases from J; bases unmatched to any gene: 12. The CDR3 is made up of 16 amino acids.

About this clone: The germline gene is not matched at one end of the junction; a read error may be the cause. V gene TRBV7-7 combines with J gene TRBJ2-7, with D possibly being TRBD1 (5 bases). Per the germline V gene, CDR1 is SSHAT and CDR2 is FNYEAQ (reference sequence). This CDR3 has 13 amino acids. The DNA for the CDR3 is TGTGCTAGCAGCTCTGGACACCGCTCCGAGCAGTACTTC. Amino acid sequence: CASSSGHRSEQYF.

The chain uses TRBV2 and TRBJ2-1; 12 bases are a match to TRBD2. V dropped 5 bases and J dropped 9; count of bases not matched to a gene: 5. The CDR3 extends over 14 amino acids. Germline CDR1 SNHLY, CDR2 FYNNEI. The CDR3 region has the DNA TGTGCCAGCAGTCGGACTAGCGGGGTGGGTGAGCAGTTCTTC. Its translation: CASSRTSGVGEQFF.

The chain has TRBV5-6 and TRBJ1-4, with D uncertain. The CDR3 length is 14 residues. Looked up from germline, CDR1 is SGHDT and CDR2 is YYEEEE. Trimming shortened V by 1 base and J by 6 bases, and 10 bases separated the two germline ends. The CDR3 sequence: CASSLNRVHEKLFF. CDR3 sequence (DNA): TGTGCCAGCAGCTTGAACAGAGTTCATGAAAAACTGTTTTTT. Together with reference TRBV5-6 and TRBJ1-4, the CDR3 gives the full variable domain: DAGVTQSPTHLIKTRGQQVTLRCSPKSGHDTVSWYQQALGQGPQFIFQYYEEEERQRGNFPDRFSGHQFPNYSSELNVNALLLGDSALYLCASSLNRVHEKLFFGSGTQLSVL.

The V call is TRBV6-5, the J call TRBJ2-7; 7 bases are a match to TRBD1. V lost 5 bases, J lost 3 bases, and 4 bases stayed unmatched. The germline V gene encodes CDR1 MNHEY and CDR2 SVGAGI. CDR3 length: 13 amino acids. CDR3 coding DNA: TGTGCCAGCAGTACCGGACAGGTCTACGAGCAGTACTTC. Translated, it gives CASSTGQVYEQYF.

The chain uses TRBV7-6 and TRBJ1-4, with TRBD1 matching over 9 bases. V shed 1 base, J shed 5 bases, and the junction held 2 bases outside the gene matches. Germline CDR1 reads SGHVS; CDR2 reads FNYEAQ. The CDR3 is 15 residues long. The DNA of the CDR3 is TGTGCCAGCAGCTTAGGGACAGGGGCAAATGAAAAACTGTTTTTT. This sequence encodes CASSLGTGANEKLFF.

A few counts support this clone. This chain links TRBV28 with TRBJ2-6; D possibly corresponds to TRBD2 (7 bases). CDR1 is MDHEN, CDR2 SYDVKM, per germline. CDR3 length: 22 amino acids. The V gene lost 4 bases and the J gene lost 1 base, with 29 bases spanning the gap. CDR3 sequence (DNA): TGTGCCAGCAGTTCCCCGACTGGGAGGGGGGGGACTCGCCGGTCTGGGGCCAACGTCCTGACTTTC. Amino acids: CASSSPTGRGGTRRSGANVLTF. The complete variable domain, with remaining parts taken from reference TRBV28 and TRBJ2-6, reads DVKVTQSSRYLVKRTGEKVFLECVQDMDHENMFWYRQDPGLGLRLIYFSYDVKMKEKGDIPEGYSVSREKKERFSLILESASTNQTSMYLCASSSPTGRGGTRRSGANVLTFGAGSRLTVL.

The CDR3: CAISTSGNYGYTF. The CDR3 DNA is TGTGCCATCAGCACTTCAGGGAACTATGGCTACACCTTC. The rearrangement joins TRBV10-3 to TRBJ1-2; D might be TRBD1 (5 bases). CDR1 is ENHRY, CDR2 SYGVKD, per germline. V dropped 6 bases and J dropped 2 bases, with 10 bases sitting between them. The CDR3 has 13 amino acids.

The chain combines TRBV27 with TRBJ1-4; TRBD1 is a possible D gene (6 bases). The CDR3 sequence is 17 residues long. The ends were cut back, 8 bases at V and 5 bases at J, with 24 bases in the middle. Per germline, CDR1 MNHEY and CDR2 SMNVEV (reference sequence). CDR3 sequence: CASSRGRGAEINEKLFF. As DNA, the CDR3 is TGTGCCAGCTCCCGGGGAAGGGGGGCGGAGATCAATGAAAAACTGTTTTTT.

The V call is TRBV28, the J call TRBJ1-3; TRBD1 matches at 7 bases. Germline V gene lookup returns CDR1 MDHEN and CDR2 SYDVKM. The CDR3 loop spans 16 amino acids. Trimming at V came to 5 bases and at J to 0 bases, leaving 7 bases not matched to a gene. CDR3 protein: CASSPGQASSGNTIYF. The CDR3 region has the DNA TGTGCCAGCAGTCCCGGACAGGCAAGCTCTGGAAACACCATATATTTT. Complete variable domain (other parts from reference TRBV28 and TRBJ1-3): DVKVTQSSRYLVKRTGEKVFLECVQDMDHENMFWYRQDPGLGLRLIYFSYDVKMKEKGDIPEGYSVSREKKERFSLILESASTNQTSMYLCASSPGQASSGNTIYFGEGSWLTVV.